The next 29 T cell receptor beta chains were all read from a single sample in a study of tumor-infiltrating lymphocytes in localized non-small cell lung cancer. TCRdb's copy holds only in-frame clones and misses some; the assay was immunoSEQ multiplex PCR. The sample contains approximately 13,000 clones, roughly 78% of which appear only once. Sequencing was performed on lung tumor tissue. The source is a human donor with non-small cell lung cancer.

The chain employs TRBV19 and TRBJ1-4; D is ambiguous. With 7 bases removed from V and 0 bases from J, the gap between germline ends came to 15 bases. This CDR3 spans 16 amino acids. Germline CDR1 is LNHDA and CDR2 is SQIVND (reference sequence). The CDR3 DNA reads as TGTGCCAGTAAGGTGGGCGGATTCGCAACTAATGAAAAACTGTTTTTT. As protein: CASKVGGFATNEKLFF.

The chain carries TRBV4-3 and TRBJ2-1; 7 nucleotides match TRBD2. Germline V lookup: CDR1 LGHNA, CDR2 YSLEER. This CDR3 is built from 16 residues. The V gene end was trimmed by 0 bases and the J gene end by 4 bases; junction bases not matched to a gene: 6. CDR3 sequence (DNA): TGCGCCAGCAGCCAAGATGTGGGGGACTATTACAATGAGCAGTTCTTC. Encoded protein: CASSQDVGDYYNEQFF.

This chain's CDR3 is CASSFGPSYEQYF. In nucleotides, the CDR3 is TGTGCCAGCAGCTTCGGACCCTCGTACGAGCAGTACTTC. This chain links TRBV7-3 with TRBJ2-7; D is uncertain. Looked up from germline, CDR1 is SGHTA and CDR2 is FQGTGA. Between the trimmed V and J ends, which lost 3 bases and 4 bases, there was a span of 10 bases. The CDR3 covers 13 residues.

The V gene is TRBV2, the J gene TRBJ1-2; no reliable D call. This CDR3 contains 12 residues. Germline V CDR1 and CDR2: SNHLY, FYNNEI. Trimming pared 4 bases from V and 1 base from J, leaving 4 bases between. CDR3 bases: TGTGCCAGCAGTGCCTTTAACTATGGCTACACCTTC. Protein product: CASSAFNYGYTF.

This rearrangement joins TRBV7-9 to TRBJ2-5; 9 bases align to TRBD2. The germline V gene has CDR1 SEHNR and CDR2 FQNEAQ (reference sequence). CDR3 length: 16 amino acids. The V gene end was trimmed by 5 bases and the J gene end by 4 bases; junction bases not matched to a gene: 11. CDR3 nucleotides: TGTGCCAGCAGCGCCCACTCAGCGGGAGGCTTAGAGACCCAGTACTTC. Translated: CASSAHSAGGLETQYF.

This clone was observed a handful of times. The chain uses TRBV7-8 and TRBJ1-2; perhaps TRBD1 as D (6 bases). CDR1 and CDR2 from the germline V gene are SGHVS and FQNEAQ. The CDR3 length is 13 residues. Trimming stripped 4 bases from V and 8 bases from J, with 14 bases between. CDR3 loop: CASSSTGFLGYTF. As DNA, the CDR3 is TGTGCCAGCAGCTCAACAGGGTTTTTAGGCTACACCTTC. Filled out from reference TRBV7-8 and TRBJ1-2, the complete variable domain reads GAGVSQSPRYKVAKRGQDVALRCDPISGHVSLFWYQQALGQGPEFLTYFQNEAQLDKSGLPSDRFFAERPEGSVSTLKIQRTQQEDSAVYLCASSSTGFLGYTFGSGTRLTVV.

This chain links TRBV30 with TRBJ2-7; D could derive from TRBD1 or TRBD2 (5 bases each). The CDR3 runs 15 residues. V was pared by 3 bases and J by 3 bases, with 18 bases between. CDR1 is GTSNPN, CDR2 SVGIG, per germline (reference sequence). CDR3 bases: TGTGCCTGGAGCCCACCCGGGGCCCAGGGCTACGAGCAGTACTTC. This translates into CAWSPPGAQGYEQYF. Variable domain in full (rest from reference TRBV30 and TRBJ2-7): SQTIHQWPATLVQPVGSPLSLECTVEGTSNPNLYWYRQAAGRGLQLLFYSVGIGQISSEVPQNLSASRPQDRQFILSSKKLLLSDSGFYLCAWSPPGAQGYEQYFGPGTRLTVT.

V gene TRBV7-2 combines with J gene TRBJ2-1; 10 bases line up with TRBD1. Germline V lookup: CDR1 SGHTA, CDR2 FQGNSA. CDR3 length: 16 amino acids. Unmatched junction bases numbered 6, after V lost 1 base and J lost 6 bases. CDR3 sequence reads: CASSLGGGTGVNEQFF. The CDR3 DNA sequence: TGTGCCAGCAGCTTAGGGGGCGGGACAGGGGTCAATGAGCAGTTCTTC.

This clone was observed a few times. The rearrangement links TRBV19 to TRBJ1-5; maybe TRBD1 (5 bases). This CDR3 spans 13 amino acids. The germline CDR1 and CDR2 sequences are LNHDA and SQIVND (reference sequence). The V end was cut by 8 bases, the J end by 3 bases, with 11 bases between. The DNA for the CDR3 is TGTGCCAGTGGGGCTCTGGACAATCAGCCCCAGCATTTT. Translating it yields CASGALDNQPQHF.

The chain uses TRBV9 and TRBJ1-5; D gene unclear. V shed 0 bases and J shed 9 bases, with 13 bases lying between them. This CDR3 is built from 14 residues. Germline CDR1 SGDLS, CDR2 YYNGEE. CDR3 sequence: CASSVVGSSRPQHF. Written as DNA, the CDR3 is TGTGCCAGCAGCGTAGTGGGCTCTTCTCGGCCCCAGCATTTT.

This clone was seen just once. V usage is TRBV6-5 and J usage is TRBJ2-6; TRBD1 or TRBD2 may be the D gene (5 bases each). The length of the CDR3 is 15 residues. Per germline, CDR1 MNHEY and CDR2 SVGAGI. V lost 4 bases, J lost 2 bases, and 9 bases lay in between. The CDR3 here is CASSLGETGANVLTF. The DNA of the CDR3 is TGTGCCAGCAGTTTGGGGGAGACTGGGGCCAACGTCCTGACTTTC.

The chain combines TRBV28 with TRBJ2-3, with D uncertain. Germline CDR1 is MDHEN and CDR2 is SYDVKM. V was shortened by 6 bases and J by 9 bases, with 16 bases between the two germline ends. The CDR3 has 13 residues. The CDR3 DNA sequence: TGTGCCAGCAGAAGCCTCGGTGAGGAGACGCAGTATTTT. Its translation: CASRSLGEETQYF.

This clone was seen a handful of times. V is TRBV5-1 and J is TRBJ2-6; 8 bases are shared with TRBD1. V dropped 4 bases and J dropped 0; count of bases not matched to a gene: 3. The CDR3 totals 16 residues. Per the germline V gene, CDR1 is SGHRS and CDR2 is YFSETQ. In nucleotides, the CDR3 is TGCGCCAGCAGCCTAGACAGGGGCTCTGGGGCCAACGTCCTGACTTTC. Its protein is CASSLDRGSGANVLTF. Looking up the rest from reference TRBV5-1 and TRBJ2-6 gives the full variable domain: KAGVTQTPRYLIKTRGQQVTLSCSPISGHRSVSWYQQTPGQGLQFLFEYFSETQRNKGNFPGRFSGRQFSNSRSEMNVSTLELGDSALYLCASSLDRGSGANVLTFGAGSRLTVL.

V usage is TRBV29-1 and J usage is TRBJ1-1; D is undetermined. The germline gives CDR1 SQVTM, CDR2 ANQGSEA. The length of the CDR3 is 17 residues. V gave up 1 base and J gave up 3 bases, with 21 bases separating them. The CDR3 spells CSVEVGWRPPSDTEAFF. As DNA, the CDR3 is TGCAGCGTTGAAGTTGGGTGGAGACCCCCTTCGGACACTGAAGCTTTCTTT.

As concerns this clone: Sequence at one end of the junction differs from germline and may be a read error. The chain joins TRBV7-7 to TRBJ2-3; perhaps TRBD2 as D (6 bases). The length of the CDR3 is 14 residues. Looked up from germline, CDR1 is SSHAT and CDR2 is FNYEAQ (reference sequence). CDR3 residues: CASSLAAGSITQYF. The DNA for the CDR3 is TGTGCTAGCAGCTTAGCGGCGGGCTCAATTACGCAGTATTTT. Based on the CDR3 plus reference TRBV7-7 and TRBJ2-3, the full variable domain is GAGVSQSPRYKVTKRGQDVTLRCDPISSHATLYWYQQALGQGPEFLTYFNYEAQPDKSGLPSDRFSAERPEGSISTLTIQRTEQRDSAMYRCASSLAAGSITQYFGPGTRLTVL.

The chain combines TRBV27 with TRBJ2-7, with 7 bases that match TRBD1. The CDR3 runs to 14 residues. The V segment lost 5 bases and the J segment 1 base; nucleotides outside the gene matches: 5. From germline, CDR1 is MNHEY and CDR2 SMNVEV (reference sequence). CDR3: CASSPGGASYEQYF. The CDR3 coding sequence is TGTGCCAGCAGTCCAGGGGGAGCTTCCTACGAGCAGTACTTC.

V and J are TRBV19 and TRBJ2-7; TRBD2 matches 11 bases. J was trimmed by 7 bases and V by 4 bases; bases with no gene match: 18. The CDR3 is 18 amino acids. Germline assignment: CDR1 LNHDA and CDR2 SQIVND (reference sequence). In DNA, the CDR3 is TGTGCCAGTAGTAAATCCGGGACTAGCGGATTACGGGGGAGGGAGCAGTACTTC. This sequence encodes CASSKSGTSGLRGREQYF.

The gene calls are TRBV5-4 and TRBJ2-1; D is possibly TRBD2 (5 bases). V was trimmed by 3 bases and J by 5 bases, leaving 9 bases between them. From germline, CDR1 is SGHNT and CDR2 YYREEE (reference sequence). There are 13 residues in the CDR3. CDR3 bases: TGTGCCAGCAGCTCGAGGGTGGACAATGAGCAGTTCTTC. It encodes CASSSRVDNEQFF.

V and J are TRBV30 and TRBJ1-4; D possibly corresponds to TRBD1 (5 bases). Germline CDR1 is GTSNPN and CDR2 is SVGIG (reference sequence). V lost 2 bases and J lost 10, with 8 bases in between. This CDR3 has 11 amino acids. The CDR3 protein is CAWSRDGKLFF. The CDR3, as DNA: TGTGCCTGGAGTCGGGACGGAAAACTGTTTTTT.

The J gene is TRBJ1-2, the V gene TRBV6-5; D remains unclear. This CDR3 comprises 15 residues. Looked up from germline, CDR1 is MNHEY and CDR2 is SVGAGI. The V end was cut by 5 bases, the J end by 0 bases, with 13 bases between. CDR3 DNA sequence: TGTGCCAGCAGTCAAAGACGATCAGCTAACTATGGCTACACCTTC. This sequence encodes CASSQRRSANYGYTF.

In this sample, this clone turned up once. The V call is TRBV2, the J call TRBJ2-7; tentatively, D is TRBD1 or TRBD2 (5 bases each). The length of the CDR3 is 13 residues. CDR1 SNHLY and CDR2 FYNNEI come from the germline V gene. V was shortened by 9 bases and J by 1 base, with 13 bases between the two germline ends. The CDR3 loop reads CASRGDPSYEQYF. The CDR3 DNA sequence: TGTGCCAGTAGAGGGGACCCGTCCTACGAGCAGTACTTC.

This clone was observed once. This sequence joins TRBV7-3 and TRBJ2-7; 10 bases align to TRBD2. The ends lost 4 bases at V and 5 bases at J; junction bases unmatched: 8. The CDR3 spans 15 residues. Germline assignment: CDR1 SGHTA and CDR2 FQGTGA. The CDR3 DNA reads as TGTGCCAGCAGCTCCCAAGCGGGAGGGCCCCACGAGCAGTACTTC. Protein: CASSSQAGGPHEQYF.

This rearrangement joins TRBV27 to TRBJ2-2; possibly TRBD2 for D (6 bases). The CDR3 contains 13 residues. V was cut by 2 bases and J by 5 bases, with 6 bases left in between. Germline CDR1 reads MNHEY; CDR2 reads SMNVEV (reference sequence). The CDR3 bases are TGTGCCAGCAGTTTAGGGGGGACCGGGGAGCTGTTTTTT. Encoded protein: CASSLGGTGELFF.

J is TRBJ1-6 and V is TRBV27; D is perhaps TRBD1 (5 bases). The germline gives CDR1 MNHEY, CDR2 SMNVEV (reference sequence). V gave up 6 bases and J gave up 10 bases, with 19 bases separating them. The CDR3 totals 15 residues. The CDR3 sequence is CASRRTGSSGSPLHF. In DNA form, the CDR3 reads TGTGCCAGCAGACGTACAGGCTCCTCCGGATCACCCCTCCACTTT.

In its sample, this clone ranks as medium-sized. The genes are TRBV2 and TRBJ2-1; 7 positions agree with TRBD1. The CDR3 has 15 amino acids. Per germline, CDR1 SNHLY and CDR2 FYNNEI. The junction had 6 bases not matched to a gene; V was cut back by 3 bases and J by 4 bases. CDR3 sequence: CASSDRDRPYNEQFF. The CDR3 bases are TGTGCCAGCAGTGACCGGGACAGACCTTACAATGAGCAGTTCTTC.

The CDR3, as DNA: TGTGCCAGCACCGACACCGGCCGTGAAGCTTTCTTT. The encoded protein is CASTDTGREAFF. The chain employs TRBV6-5 and TRBJ1-1; D is unresolved. Germline V gene sequence: CDR1 MNHEY, CDR2 SVGAGI. CDR3 length equals 12 residues. V lost 7 bases, J lost 7 bases, and 13 bases lay in between.

The V and J genes are TRBV5-1 and TRBJ1-2; D not certain. CDR1 SGHRS and CDR2 YFSETQ come from the germline V gene. Trimming cost V 4 bases and J 2 bases, with 6 bases left between them. CDR3 length equals 12 residues. The CDR3 sequence is CASSTDNYGYTF. CDR3 bases: TGCGCCAGCAGCACGGACAACTATGGCTACACCTTC.

The chain recombines TRBV5-8 with TRBJ2-4; D may correspond to TRBD1 or TRBD2 (5 bases each). This CDR3 is 14 amino acids long. Germline lookup yields CDR1 SGHTS and CDR2 YDEGEE. V lost 2 bases to trimming and J lost 6 bases, with 12 bases between them. CDR3 sequence: CASSFGTRLNIQYF. In DNA form, the CDR3 reads TGTGCCAGCAGCTTTGGGACGAGATTAAACATTCAGTACTTC. The variable domain in full, completed from reference TRBV5-8 and TRBJ2-4, reads EAGVTQSPTHLIKTRGQQATLRCSPISGHTSVYWYQQALGLGLQFLLWYDEGEERNRGNFPPRFSGRQFPNYSSELNVNALELEDSALYLCASSFGTRLNIQYFGAGTRLSVL.

The chain is built from TRBV5-4 and TRBJ1-2; TRBD1 agrees at 8 bases. Germline V gives CDR1 SGHNT, CDR2 YYREEE (reference sequence). V was clipped by 3 bases and J by 7 bases; unmatched bases: 5. This CDR3 contains 13 residues. The CDR3 nucleotides are TGTGCCAGCAGCTACGAAACAGGGGGTGGCTACACCTTC. Its protein is CASSYETGGGYTF.